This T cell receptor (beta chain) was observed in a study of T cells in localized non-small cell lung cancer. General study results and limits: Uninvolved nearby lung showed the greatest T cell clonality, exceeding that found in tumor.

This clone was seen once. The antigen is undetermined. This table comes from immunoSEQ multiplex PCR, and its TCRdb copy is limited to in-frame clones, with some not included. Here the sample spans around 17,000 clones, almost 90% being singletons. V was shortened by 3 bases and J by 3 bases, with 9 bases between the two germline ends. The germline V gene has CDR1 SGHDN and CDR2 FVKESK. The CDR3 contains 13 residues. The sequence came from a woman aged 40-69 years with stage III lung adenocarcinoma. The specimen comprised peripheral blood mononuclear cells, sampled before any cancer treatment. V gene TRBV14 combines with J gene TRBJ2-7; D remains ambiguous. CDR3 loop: CASSQGGYYEQYF. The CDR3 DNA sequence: TGTGCCAGCAGCCAGGGTGGGTACTACGAGCAGTACTTC.